The 21 T cell receptor beta chains reported below all come from one sample, sequenced in a study of cytomegalovirus exposure and HLA in healthy donors. This PCR relied on a set of 60 Vbeta primers and 13 Jbeta primers. The table came from immunoSEQ multiplex PCR; TCRdb's copy has only in-frame clones and leaves some out. The top ten clones hold roughly 2.1% of a sample with about 89,000 clones, roughly 60% of them seen once. What was sequenced was PBMCs. The receptors originated from a human donor in good health.

V usage is TRBV9 and J usage is TRBJ2-3; D unclear. The V and J ends lost 2 bases and 4 bases respectively, with 23 bases between them. The CDR3 is made up of 18 amino acids. Germline V gene data show CDR1 as SGDLS and CDR2 as YYNGEE. CDR3 nucleotides: TGTGCCAGCAGCGTTTCCTCGGGTGTCACGGGTTCCGCAGATACGCAGTATTTT. Its translation is CASSVSSGVTGSADTQYF.

This chain connects TRBV9 to TRBJ2-1; D perhaps matches TRBD1 (6 bases). CDR1 is SGDLS, CDR2 YYNGEE, per germline. Trimming shortened V by 0 bases and J by 0 bases, and 10 bases separated the two germline ends. The CDR3 has 16 residues. As DNA, the CDR3 is TGTGCCAGCAGCGTAGATAGGGGGAGCTCCTACAATGAGCAGTTCTTC. Amino acids: CASSVDRGSSYNEQFF.

This rearrangement joins TRBV5-4 to TRBJ2-7, with a weak D call TRBD1 (5 bases). The CDR3 length is 15 residues. V was cut by 2 bases and J by 5 bases, with 17 bases left in between. The V gene's germline CDR1 is SGHNT and CDR2 YYREEE (reference sequence). In DNA, the CDR3 is TGTGCCAGCAGCTTAACAGGCAGATCCGACGACGAGCAGTACTTC. Its translation is CASSLTGRSDDEQYF.

This chain uses TRBV30 with TRBJ2-1; D remains unclear. CDR1 and CDR2 from the germline V gene are GTSNPN and SVGIG (reference sequence). This CDR3 contains 13 residues. The ends were cut back, 0 bases at V and 6 bases at J, with 9 bases in the middle. The CDR3 reads CAWSVSRVNEQFF. The DNA for the CDR3 is TGTGCCTGGAGTGTGAGCCGGGTCAATGAGCAGTTCTTC.

The table lists this clone with a few counts. The DNA of the CDR3 is TGTGCCAGCAGCTTTGGGGGGGCGTGGGAGACCCAGTACTTC. Amino acids: CASSFGGAWETQYF. The rearrangement uses TRBV11-3 and TRBJ2-5; D might be TRBD2 (7 bases). The length of the CDR3 is 14 residues. Looked up from germline, CDR1 is SGHNT and CDR2 is YENEEA. V dropped 3 bases and J dropped 5 bases, with 13 bases sitting between them.

The chain links TRBV11-2 to TRBJ1-1; 8 positions agree with TRBD1. V was clipped by 6 bases and J by 5 bases; unmatched bases: 5. Germline V gene lookup returns CDR1 SGHAT and CDR2 FQNNGV. This CDR3 spans 13 amino acids. DNA of the CDR3: TGTGCCAGCAGGCCAGGGGGCAGAACTGAAGCTTTCTTT. Residues: CASRPGGRTEAFF.

The CDR3 reads CASSSLGEGDTEAFF. In DNA, the CDR3 is TGTGCCAGCAGTTCCTTGGGGGAGGGGGACACTGAAGCTTTCTTT. V and J are TRBV28 and TRBJ1-1; tentative D call: TRBD1 (6 bases). The germline V gene encodes CDR1 MDHEN and CDR2 SYDVKM. Between the trimmed V and J ends, which lost 4 bases and 3 bases, there was a span of 15 bases. The CDR3 contains 15 residues.

V is TRBV7-2 and J is TRBJ1-1; a possible D gene is TRBD1 (6 bases). The CDR3 spans 16 residues. Germline V gene sequence: CDR1 SGHTA, CDR2 FQGNSA. Trimming removed 5 bases from V and 1 base from J, with 17 bases in between. CDR3 sequence (DNA): TGTGCCAGCAGCCCTAAGGGGGGGGCTCAGAACACTGAAGCTTTCTTT. Its translation is CASSPKGGAQNTEAFF. Using reference TRBV7-2 and TRBJ1-1 for the parts outside the CDR3, the full variable domain is GAGVSQSPSNKVTEKGKDVELRCDPISGHTALYWYRQSLGQGLEFLIYFQGNSAPDKSGLPSDRFSAERTGGSVSTLTIQRTQQEDSAVYLCASSPKGGAQNTEAFFGQGTRLTVV.

J is TRBJ2-3 and V is TRBV18, with a possible D match to TRBD2 (5 bases). Looked up from germline, CDR1 is KGHSH and CDR2 is LQKENI. The ends were cut back, 1 base at V and 0 bases at J, with 14 bases in the middle. CDR3 length equals 17 residues. The CDR3 nucleotides read TGTGCCAGCTCACCACTGAGGGTGGCCCCTAGCACAGATACGCAGTATTTT. It yields the protein CASSPLRVAPSTDTQYF. The entire variable domain, with the rest obtained from reference TRBV18 and TRBJ2-3, is as follows: NAGVMQNPRHLVRRRGQEARLRCSPMKGHSHVYWYRQLPEEGLKFMVYLQKENIIDESGMPKERFSAEFPKEGPSILRIQQVVRGDSAAYFCASSPLRVAPSTDTQYFGPGTRLTVL.

V and J are TRBV7-2 and TRBJ2-3; D unresolved. Germline V lookup: CDR1 SGHTA, CDR2 FQGNSA. CDR3 size: 15 residues. The V gene lost 4 bases and the J gene lost 3 bases, with 14 bases spanning the gap. The CDR3, as DNA: TGTGCCAGCAGCTACGGCTCGGTGAGGACAGATACGCAGTATTTT. It codes for CASSYGSVRTDTQYF.

The rearrangement joins TRBV19 to TRBJ1-2, with TRBD1 matching over 9 bases. The CDR3 is 15 residues long. Germline V gene data show CDR1 as LNHDA and CDR2 as SQIVND (reference sequence). V was clipped by 4 bases and J by 0 bases; unmatched bases: 3. CDR3 sequence (DNA): TGTGCCAGTAGTAAACAGGGGGCGGCTAACTATGGCTACACCTTC. Residues: CASSKQGAANYGYTF.

The CDR3 spells CASSQDRTGGQHGEQFF. CDR3 sequence (DNA): TGTGCCAGCAGCCAAGATAGGACAGGGGGCCAACATGGTGAGCAGTTCTTC. This chain links TRBV14 with TRBJ2-1; 11 bases line up with TRBD1. V was pared by 0 bases and J by 9 bases, with 10 bases of the junction left unmatched. The CDR3 contains 17 residues. From germline, CDR1 is SGHDN and CDR2 FVKESK.

This chain uses TRBV29-1 with TRBJ2-2, with unresolved D. The V and J ends lost 5 bases and 5 bases respectively, with 6 bases between them. This CDR3 has 11 amino acids. CDR1 and CDR2 (germline): SQVTM, ANQGSEA. The CDR3 sequence: CSVFSTGELFF. The CDR3 nucleotides read TGCAGCGTTTTCAGTACCGGGGAGCTGTTTTTT.

This clone was seen a few times. The rearrangement uses TRBV5-6 and TRBJ1-1, with 7 bases lining up with TRBD1. Trimming removed 4 bases from V and 1 base from J; junction bases left unmatched: 4. This CDR3 has 14 amino acids. Germline-derived CDR1 and CDR2 are SGHDT and YYEEEE. As DNA, the CDR3 is TGTGCCAGCAGCCCAGGGGGGCCGAACACTGAAGCTTTCTTT. Its protein is CASSPGGPNTEAFF.

The chain couples TRBV18 to TRBJ2-2; possible D gene TRBD1, 5 bases. V lost 4 bases and J 6 bases, leaving 12 bases between the germline ends. The germline gives CDR1 KGHSH, CDR2 LQKENI. This CDR3 region has 14 residues. The CDR3 loop is CASSLGQRSGELFF. The CDR3 DNA is TGTGCCAGCTCACTCGGACAACGGTCCGGGGAGCTGTTTTTT.

The rearrangement joins TRBV7-9 to TRBJ1-2; D might be TRBD1 (6 bases). The V gene lost 8 bases and the J gene lost 2 bases, with 9 bases spanning the gap. Germline CDR1 reads SEHNR; CDR2 reads FQNEAQ (reference sequence). There are 12 residues in the CDR3. Here the CDR3 DNA reads TGTGCCAGCTCCACAGGGAACTATGGCTACACCTTC. It is translated as CASSTGNYGYTF.

This clone was detected only a few times. CDR3 in DNA: TGTGCCAGCAGTGAAGACCGTTCAGGGGCTGAAGCTTTCTTT. Translated, it gives CASSEDRSGAEAFF. The J gene is TRBJ1-1, the V gene TRBV2, with D maybe TRBD1 (6 bases). Trimming cost V 1 base and J 6 bases, with 12 bases left between them. The CDR3 loop spans 14 amino acids. The germline V gene encodes CDR1 SNHLY and CDR2 FYNNEI.

This clone was detected a few times. The J gene is TRBJ2-2, the V gene TRBV2; D is ambiguous. The germline V gene encodes CDR1 SNHLY and CDR2 FYNNEI. The CDR3 is 15 amino acids. Between the trimmed V and J ends, which lost 6 bases and 0 bases, there was a span of 11 bases. The CDR3 DNA sequence: TGTGCCAGCAGCCCACTTAGTGCGAACACCGGGGAGCTGTTTTTT. Translation: CASSPLSANTGELFF.

J is TRBJ2-5 and V is TRBV5-4, with 11 bases matching TRBD2. CDR1 and CDR2 from the germline V gene are SGHNT and YYREEE (reference sequence). The CDR3 contains 15 residues. Losses at the gene ends were 2 bases for V and 4 bases for J; bases not matched to a gene: 4. The CDR3 DNA reads as TGTGCCAGCAGCTTTAGCGGGGGGGCAGCAGAGACCCAGTACTTC. This encodes CASSFSGGAAETQYF. Combining the CDR3 with reference TRBV5-4 and TRBJ2-5 gives the whole variable domain ETGVTQSPTHLIKTRGQQVTLRCSSQSGHNTVSWYQQALGQGPQFIFQYYREEENGRGNFPPRFSGLQFPNYSSELNVNALELDDSALYLCASSFSGGAAETQYFGPGTRLLVL.

The CDR3 nucleotides are TGTGCCAGCAGCGCCCGACGGGGGGGTTCAGCTGGCTACACCTTC. It specifies CASSARRGGSAGYTF. The chain has TRBV9 and TRBJ1-2; D may be TRBD1 (5 bases). V dropped 3 bases and J dropped 7 bases, with 19 bases sitting between them. CDR1 and CDR2 (germline): SGDLS, YYNGEE. This CDR3 is built from 15 residues.

In its sample, this clone was seen a few times. The chain uses TRBV11-2 and TRBJ2-7; possibly TRBD2 for D (6 bases). This CDR3 has 15 amino acids. Germline-derived CDR1 and CDR2 are SGHAT and FQNNGV. Trimming stripped 1 base from V and 0 bases from J, with 10 bases between. CDR3 DNA: TGTGCCAGCAGCTTAGGGAGGGGTTCCTCCTACGAGCAGTACTTC. This codes for CASSLGRGSSYEQYF.